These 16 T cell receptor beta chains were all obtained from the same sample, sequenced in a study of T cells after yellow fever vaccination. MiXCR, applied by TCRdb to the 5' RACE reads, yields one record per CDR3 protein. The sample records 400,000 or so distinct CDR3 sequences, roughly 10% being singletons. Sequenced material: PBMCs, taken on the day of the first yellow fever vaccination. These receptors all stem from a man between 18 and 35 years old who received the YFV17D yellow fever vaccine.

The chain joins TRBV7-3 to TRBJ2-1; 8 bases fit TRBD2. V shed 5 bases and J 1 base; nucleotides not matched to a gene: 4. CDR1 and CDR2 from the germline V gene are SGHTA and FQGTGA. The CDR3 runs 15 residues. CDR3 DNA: TGTGCCAGCAGCCATAGCGGGGATTCCTACAATGAGCAGTTCTTC. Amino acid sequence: CASSHSGDSYNEQFF.

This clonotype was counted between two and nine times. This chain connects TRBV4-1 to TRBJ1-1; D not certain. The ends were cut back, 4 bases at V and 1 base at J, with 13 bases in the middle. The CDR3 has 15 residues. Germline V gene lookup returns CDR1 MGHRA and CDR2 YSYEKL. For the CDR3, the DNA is TGCGCCAGCAGCCGTACACCGACACCGAACACTGAAGCTTTCTTT. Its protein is CASSRTPTPNTEAFF.

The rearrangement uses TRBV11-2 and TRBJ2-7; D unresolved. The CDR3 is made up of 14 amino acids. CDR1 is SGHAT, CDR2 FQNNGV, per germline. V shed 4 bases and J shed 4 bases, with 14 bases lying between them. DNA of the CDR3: TGTGCCAGCAGCTACCCCGGGCGGTCTTACGAGCAGTACTTC. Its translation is CASSYPGRSYEQYF.

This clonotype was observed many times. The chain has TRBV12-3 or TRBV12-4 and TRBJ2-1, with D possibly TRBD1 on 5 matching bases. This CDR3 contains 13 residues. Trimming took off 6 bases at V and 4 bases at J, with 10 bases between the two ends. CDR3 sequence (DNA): TGTGCCAGCAGCAGGACAAGATACAATGAGCAGTTCTTC. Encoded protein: CASSRTRYNEQFF.

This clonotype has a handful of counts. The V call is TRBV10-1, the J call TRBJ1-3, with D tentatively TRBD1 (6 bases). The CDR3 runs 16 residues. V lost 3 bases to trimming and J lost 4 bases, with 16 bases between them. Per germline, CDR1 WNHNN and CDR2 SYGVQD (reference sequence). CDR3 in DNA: TGCGCCAGCAGTGATGGATCGGGGGGCTCAGGAAACACCATATATTTT. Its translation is CASSDGSGGSGNTIYF.

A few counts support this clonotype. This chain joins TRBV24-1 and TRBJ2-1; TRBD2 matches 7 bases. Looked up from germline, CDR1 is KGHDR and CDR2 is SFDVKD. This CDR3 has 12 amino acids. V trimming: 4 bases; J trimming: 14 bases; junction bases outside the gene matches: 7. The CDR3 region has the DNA TGTGCCACCAGTGACGGGGACGGGAGGAAGTTCTTC. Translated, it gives CATSDGDGRKFF.

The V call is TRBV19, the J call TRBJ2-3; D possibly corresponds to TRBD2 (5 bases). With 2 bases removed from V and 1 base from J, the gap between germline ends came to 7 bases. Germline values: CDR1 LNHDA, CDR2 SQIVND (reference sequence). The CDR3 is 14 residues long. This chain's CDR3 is CASSIRTGTDTQYF. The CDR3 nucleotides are TGTGCCAGTAGTATAAGGACTGGCACAGATACGCAGTATTTT.

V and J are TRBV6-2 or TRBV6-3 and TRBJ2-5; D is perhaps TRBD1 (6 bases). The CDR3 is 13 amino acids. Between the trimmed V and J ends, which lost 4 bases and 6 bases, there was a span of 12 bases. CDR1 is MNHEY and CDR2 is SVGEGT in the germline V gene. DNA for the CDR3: TGTGCCAGCAGTTGGGGGCAGGGAAAGACCCAGTACTTC. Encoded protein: CASSWGQGKTQYF.

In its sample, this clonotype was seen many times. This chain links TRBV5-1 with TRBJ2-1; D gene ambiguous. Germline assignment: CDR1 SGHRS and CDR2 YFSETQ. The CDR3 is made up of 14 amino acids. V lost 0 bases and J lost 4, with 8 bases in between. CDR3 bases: TGCGCCAGCAGCTTGGGGGCGGAATACAATGAGCAGTTCTTC. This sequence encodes CASSLGAEYNEQFF. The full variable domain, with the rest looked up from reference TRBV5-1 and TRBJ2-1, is KAGVTQTPRYLIKTRGQQVTLSCSPISGHRSVSWYQQTPGQGLQFLFEYFSETQRNKGNFPGRFSGRQFSNSRSEMNVSTLELGDSALYLCASSLGAEYNEQFFGPGTRLTVL.

Written as DNA, the CDR3 is TGTGCCAGCAGTTCCCCAGGAGGGGTTACTGAAGCTTTCTTT. It is translated as CASSSPGGVTEAFF. The gene calls are TRBV6-5 and TRBJ1-1, with D maybe TRBD1 (5 bases). Germline V gene lookup returns CDR1 MNHEY and CDR2 SVGAGI. V was shortened by 4 bases and J by 5 bases, with 14 bases between the two germline ends. The CDR3 extends over 14 amino acids.

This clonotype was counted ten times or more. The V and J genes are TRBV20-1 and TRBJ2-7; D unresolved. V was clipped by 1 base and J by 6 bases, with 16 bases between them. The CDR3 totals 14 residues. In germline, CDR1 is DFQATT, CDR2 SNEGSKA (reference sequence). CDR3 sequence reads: CSARGGAGGTEQYF. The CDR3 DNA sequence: TGCAGTGCTAGAGGAGGCGCAGGTGGCACCGAGCAGTACTTC.

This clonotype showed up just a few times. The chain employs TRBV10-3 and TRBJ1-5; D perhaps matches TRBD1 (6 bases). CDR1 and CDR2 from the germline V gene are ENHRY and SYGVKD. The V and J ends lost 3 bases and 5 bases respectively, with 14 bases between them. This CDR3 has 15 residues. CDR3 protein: CAISEKGAGDQPQHF. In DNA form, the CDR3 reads TGTGCCATCAGTGAAAAGGGTGCAGGGGATCAGCCCCAGCATTTT.

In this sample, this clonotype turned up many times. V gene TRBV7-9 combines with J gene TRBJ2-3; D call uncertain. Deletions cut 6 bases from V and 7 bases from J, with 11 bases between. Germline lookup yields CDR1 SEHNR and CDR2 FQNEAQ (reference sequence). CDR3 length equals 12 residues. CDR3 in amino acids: CASSPGPNTQYF. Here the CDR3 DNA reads TGTGCCAGCAGTCCCGGACCAAATACGCAGTATTTT.

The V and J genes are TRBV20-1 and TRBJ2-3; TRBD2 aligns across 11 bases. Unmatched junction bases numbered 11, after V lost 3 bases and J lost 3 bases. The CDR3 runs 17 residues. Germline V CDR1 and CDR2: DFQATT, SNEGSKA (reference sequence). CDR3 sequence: CSARFLAGGPGTDTQYF. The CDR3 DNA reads TGCAGTGCTAGGTTCTTAGCGGGGGGGCCTGGGACAGATACGCAGTATTTT.

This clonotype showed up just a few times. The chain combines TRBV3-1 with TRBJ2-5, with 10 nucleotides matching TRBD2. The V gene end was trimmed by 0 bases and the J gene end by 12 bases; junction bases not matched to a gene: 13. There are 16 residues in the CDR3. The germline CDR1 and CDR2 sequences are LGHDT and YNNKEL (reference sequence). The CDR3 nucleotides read TGTGCCAGCAGCCAAGAGTGGAGCGGGGGGGCCGGAGGGAAGTACTTC. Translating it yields CASSQEWSGGAGGKYF.

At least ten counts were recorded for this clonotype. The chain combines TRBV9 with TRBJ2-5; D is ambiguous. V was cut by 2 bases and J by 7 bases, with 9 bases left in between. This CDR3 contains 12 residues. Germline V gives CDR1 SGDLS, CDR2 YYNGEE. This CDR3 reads CASSVFDGTQYF. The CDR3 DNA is TGTGCCAGCAGCGTCTTTGATGGGACCCAGTACTTC.